The T cell receptor beta chain described here comes from a study of blood T cell repertoires in COVID-19. For the study at large: There were acute and convalescent COVID-19 samples, and they came from the United States, Italy and Spain. The cDNA or gDNA used as material had been derived from T cells, B-cell-depleted T cells, or PBMCs.

The authors' processing: Quantification of nucleated cells was approximated via reference gene primer amplification. The protocol was immunoSEQ multiplex PCR, while the TCRdb copy is restricted to in-frame clones and leaves out a portion. V and J calls and clone size are as listed in that table; D and trimming were resolved from the DNA. The sample records around 340,000 clones, approximately 89% being singletons. The germline V gene encodes CDR1 PRHDT and CDR2 FYEKMQ (reference sequence). V was shortened by 2 bases and J by 1 base, with 11 bases between the two germline ends. The CDR3 contains 15 residues.

This receptor was obtained from a woman aged 55-69 years with COVID-19, enrolled during active disease. The sample taken for sequencing was peripheral blood. The chain joins TRBV13 to TRBJ1-1; D gene unclear. Here the CDR3 reads CASSLLGARNTEAFF. The CDR3 DNA reads TGTGCCAGCAGCTTACTAGGAGCCAGGAACACTGAAGCTTTCTTT.